Listed below are T cell receptor beta chains from one sample, sequenced in a study of blood T cells in healthy people across ages. One entry per CDR3 protein results from TCRdb running MiXCR on the 5' RACE reads. Here the sample spans about 840,000 distinct CDR3 sequences, roughly 28% being singletons. This sample was shared with a second study, whose subject was T cells of mothers and their children.

Sequenced input: blood. Receptors were obtained from a woman between 35 and 50 years old in good health. Both conserved end residues are part of each CDR3. D genes are given only for firm matches. Clone size is shown for a subset of rows, as once, few, many or a class of expanded clone.

clone_size,v_call,d_call,cdr3_length,j_call,cdr3_aa,cdr3_nt
NA,TRBV9,TRBD2,16,TRBJ2-5,CASSPGDGGFSETQYF,TGTGCCAGCAGCCCCGGGGACGGGGGGTTTTCGGAGACCCAGTACTTC
few,TRBV7-8,NA,14,TRBJ1-1,CASSSISSGTEAFF,TGTGCCAGCAGCTCAATCAGTAGCGGGACTGAAGCTTTCTTT
NA,TRBV5-1,NA,13,TRBJ2-2,CASSSGRTGELFF,TGCGCCAGCAGCTCGGGTCGGACCGGGGAGCTGTTTTTT
NA,TRBV28,TRBD1,14,TRBJ1-4,CVSTLDRVDEKLFF,TGTGTCAGCACCCTGGACAGGGTTGATGAAAAACTGTTTTTT
NA,TRBV7-3,TRBD1,15,TRBJ2-1,CASSKGGTGLGEQFF,TGTGCCAGCAGCAAGGGGGGGACAGGGTTAGGGGAGCAGTTCTTC
NA,TRBV20-1,NA,14,TRBJ1-4,CSATSGHPDEKLFF,TGCAGTGCTACCTCAGGTCACCCTGATGAAAAACTGTTTTTT
NA,TRBV18,TRBD1,15,TRBJ2-5,CTSSPPGQGSETQYF,TGTACCAGCTCACCACCGGGACAGGGGTCAGAGACCCAGTACTTC
few,TRBV12-3/TRBV12-4,NA,13,TRBJ2-7,CASSFYGTGEQYF,TGTGCCAGCAGTTTCTACGGGACGGGAGAGCAGTACTTC
NA,TRBV11-2,NA,14,TRBJ2-5,CASSLGYRVETQYF,TGTGCCAGCAGCTTAGGGTACAGGGTAGAGACCCAGTACTTC
many,TRBV29-1,NA,13,TRBJ2-1,CSVRTGTYNEQFF,TGCAGCGTGCGGACGGGCACCTACAATGAGCAGTTCTTC